Each of the 13 T cell receptor beta chains below was sequenced from the same sample in a study of T cells in Graves' hyperthyroidism and ophthalmopathy. Amplified TCR beta CDR3 regions came from RNA transcripts. The TCR CDR3 first-round RT-PCR relied on the HTBI primer set. TCRdb independently ran MiXCR on the multiplex PCR reads; one entry per CDR3 protein. The sample shows 450,000 to 500,000 distinct CDR3 sequences, about 20% of them seen only once. Source material: blood. These receptors originate from a woman between 65 and 79 years old with Graves' ophthalmopathy.

V and J are TRBV10-3 and TRBJ2-1, with TRBD2 matching over 7 bases. Trimming removed 8 bases from V and 4 bases from J; junction bases left unmatched: 20. The germline V gene has CDR1 ENHRY and CDR2 SYGVKD. This CDR3 contains 18 residues. CDR3 loop: CAIRGERAPIREYNEQFF. CDR3 DNA: TGTGCCATCCGGGGGGAAAGGGCTCCTATCCGAGAATACAATGAGCAGTTCTTC.

This clonotype was seen many times. CDR3: CAAGGLTDTQYF. In DNA form, the CDR3 reads TGTGCAGCGGGAGGTCTCACAGATACGCAGTATTTT. This chain joins TRBV2 and TRBJ2-3; TRBD2 agrees at 9 bases. The CDR3 length is 12 residues. CDR1 SNHLY and CDR2 FYNNEI come from the germline V gene. The full variable domain, its missing parts supplied by reference TRBV2 and TRBJ2-3, is EPEVTQTPSHQVTQMGQEVILRCVPISNHLYFYWYRQILGQKVEFLVSFYNNEISEKSEIFDDQFSVERPDGSNFTLKIRSTKLEDSAMYFCAAGGLTDTQYFGPGTRLTVL.

This rearrangement joins TRBV12-3 or TRBV12-4 to TRBJ2-2; D is perhaps TRBD2 (6 bases). V gave up 6 bases and J gave up 1 base, with 12 bases separating them. This CDR3 region has 15 residues. The DNA of the CDR3 is TGTGCCAGCAGCCCGGCCGGGGGGAACACCGGGGAGCTGTTTTTT. It is translated as CASSPAGGNTGELFF.

Points on this clonotype: With a much larger clone just one base away, this may be a read error. The chain has TRBV3-1 and TRBJ2-7, with D possibly TRBD1 on 6 matching bases. The CDR3 spans 13 residues. In germline, CDR1 is LGHDT, CDR2 YNNKEL (reference sequence). The CDR3 coding sequence is TGTGCCAGCAGCCCGGGACACTCCTACGGGCAGTACTTC. Translated: CASSPGHSYGQYF.

The CDR3 DNA is TGTGCCAGCAGTCCCTCTCGGGGGACCCAGTACTTC. Protein sequence: CASSPSRGTQYF. The V and J genes are TRBV27 and TRBJ2-5, with D maybe TRBD2 (5 bases). CDR1 is MNHEY, CDR2 SMNVEV, per germline (reference sequence). Trimming removed 5 bases from V and 7 bases from J, with 11 bases in between. The CDR3 is 12 residues long.

This clonotype came up many times. The chain joins TRBV6-1 to TRBJ2-1, with 12 bases aligning to TRBD2. There are 18 residues in the CDR3. Germline V CDR1 and CDR2: MNHNS, SASEGT. V lost 5 bases to trimming and J lost 7 bases; unmatched junction nucleotides: 15. CDR3 nucleotide sequence: TGTGCCAGCAGTCGGGAGGGGAAGCGACTAGCGGGAGCAAATGAGCAGTTCTTC. Protein sequence: CASSREGKRLAGANEQFF.

This clonotype was recorded at least ten times. The rearrangement links TRBV20-1 to TRBJ2-7, with TRBD1 matching over 11 bases. CDR1 is DFQATT, CDR2 SNEGSKA, per germline (reference sequence). After removal of 2 bases from V and 5 bases from J, the junction contained 14 bases not matched to a gene. This CDR3 region has 17 residues. The CDR3 here is CSARRGSGQGARNEQYF. CDR3 sequence (DNA): TGCAGTGCTAGAAGGGGGTCCGGACAGGGGGCTAGGAACGAGCAGTACTTC.

The chain is built from TRBV18 and TRBJ2-3; the D gene is possibly TRBD1 (6 bases). The germline CDR1 and CDR2 sequences are KGHSH and LQKENI. The ends were cut back, 0 bases at V and 6 bases at J, with 13 bases in the middle. The CDR3 spans 15 residues. The CDR3 is CASSPPAGVGDTQYF. The CDR3 nucleotides are TGTGCCAGCTCACCACCAGCAGGGGTAGGGGATACGCAGTATTTT.

This clonotype was seen a handful of times. The CDR3 coding sequence is TGTGCCACCAGTGAGTCCGGGATACGCTCTGGCTACACCTTC. It yields the protein CATSESGIRSGYTF. The chain uses TRBV24-1 and TRBJ1-2; D gene ambiguous. V dropped 4 bases and J dropped 7 bases, with 15 bases sitting between them. Per the germline V gene, CDR1 is KGHDR and CDR2 is SFDVKD. This CDR3 contains 14 residues.

Only a few counts were recorded for this clonotype. The gene calls are TRBV3-1 and TRBJ2-1, with D unclear. V lost 2 bases, J lost 3 bases, and 8 bases lay in between. CDR1 and CDR2 from the germline V gene are LGHDT and YNNKEL (reference sequence). The CDR3 spans 14 residues. The CDR3 protein is CASSQSTRYNEQFF. DNA of the CDR3: TGTGCCAGCAGCCAATCTACTCGCTACAATGAGCAGTTCTTC.

This clonotype was counted at least ten times. CDR3: CASSLDQVSYEQYF. As DNA, the CDR3 is TGTGCCAGCAGCTTAGATCAGGTCTCCTACGAGCAGTACTTC. This rearrangement joins TRBV11-2 to TRBJ2-7; D is unresolved. This CDR3 region has 14 residues. V lost 0 bases and J 0 bases, leaving 6 bases between the germline ends. From germline, CDR1 is SGHAT and CDR2 FQNNGV.

This clonotype was recorded at least ten times. The chain is built from TRBV12-3 or TRBV12-4 and TRBJ1-6; no reliable D call. The V gene lost 4 bases and the J gene lost 1 base, with 2 bases spanning the gap. This CDR3 contains 13 residues. CDR3 protein: CASSSSYNSPLHF. In DNA form, the CDR3 reads TGTGCCAGCAGTTCTTCCTATAATTCACCCCTCCACTTT.

This clonotype has only a few counts. This chain uses TRBV11-2 with TRBJ2-7, with TRBD1 matching over 12 bases. V trimming: 3 bases; J trimming: 3 bases; junction bases outside the gene matches: 3. The CDR3 is 15 residues long. Germline-derived CDR1 and CDR2 are SGHAT and FQNNGV. The CDR3 region is CASSLGQGAFYEQYF. CDR3 nucleotides: TGTGCCAGCAGCTTGGGACAGGGGGCTTTCTACGAGCAGTACTTC.